Presented here are 29 T cell receptor beta chains from one specimen sequenced in a study of blood T cell repertoires in COVID-19. The method was immunoSEQ multiplex PCR; TCRdb's version includes in-frame clones alone and lacks a portion of them. In the table there are under 250,000 clones, about 81% of which are singletons. Sequenced input: peripheral blood. These receptor sequences come from a woman between 65 and 79 years old with COVID-19, enrolled during active disease.

Here the CDR3 reads CASSSAELAKNIQYF. CDR3 nucleotide sequence: TGTGCCAGCAGTTCCGCTGAGTTAGCCAAAAACATTCAGTACTTC. The chain employs TRBV6-2 or TRBV6-3 and TRBJ2-4; no definite D call. V shed 4 bases and J shed 0 bases, with 10 bases lying between them. The CDR3 contains 15 residues. Germline V gene sequence: CDR1 MNHEY, CDR2 SVGEGT.

The gene calls are TRBV4-2 and TRBJ2-7; TRBD2 aligns across 7 bases. The germline V gene has CDR1 LGHNA and CDR2 YNFKEQ. The CDR3 extends over 16 amino acids. The V gene end was trimmed by 4 bases and the J gene end by 0 bases; junction bases not matched to a gene: 9. CDR3 sequence: CASSRQVSGNSYEQYF. CDR3 DNA sequence: TGTGCCAGCAGCCGCCAAGTCAGCGGGAACTCCTACGAGCAGTACTTC.

The chain carries TRBV19 and TRBJ2-7; TRBD1 agrees at 8 bases. Germline CDR1 reads LNHDA; CDR2 reads SQIVND (reference sequence). V lost 0 bases, J lost 3 bases, and 16 bases stayed unmatched. This CDR3 spans 19 amino acids. The DNA for the CDR3 is TGTGCCAGTAGTATAGATGGAGGGCAGGGGGCGCAAAGGCACTACGAGCAGTACTTC. Protein: CASSIDGGQGAQRHYEQYF.

This clone was seen a few times. This chain links TRBV18 with TRBJ1-3; D is ambiguous. Trimming took 7 bases from V and 0 from J, leaving 4 bases between them. Germline values: CDR1 KGHSH, CDR2 LQKENI. The CDR3 totals 12 residues. CDR3 sequence (DNA): TGTGCCAGCTTGAGCTCTGGAAACACCATATATTTT. It is translated as CASLSSGNTIYF.

The chain couples TRBV7-3 to TRBJ2-2; 9 positions agree with TRBD2. The CDR3 contains 16 residues. Germline V gives CDR1 SGHTA, CDR2 FQGTGA. Trimming cost V 2 bases and J 1 base; bases outside gene matches: 2. The CDR3 protein is CASSLPAGGNTGELFF. The CDR3, as DNA: TGTGCCAGCAGCTTACCAGCGGGAGGGAACACCGGGGAGCTGTTTTTT.

The rearrangement joins TRBV19 to TRBJ1-2, with TRBD1 matching over 9 bases. The V and J ends lost 11 bases and 5 bases, in that order; junction bases with no gene match: 12. Per germline, CDR1 LNHDA and CDR2 SQIVND (reference sequence). The CDR3 is 14 residues long. The CDR3 DNA reads as TGTGCCGCTGCGAGACAGGGGGGTCATTATGGCTACACCTTC. The encoded protein is CAAARQGGHYGYTF.

The chain combines TRBV6-2 or TRBV6-3 with TRBJ2-4, with a possible D match to TRBD2 (5 bases). CDR3 length equals 19 residues. With 6 bases removed from V and 0 bases from J, the gap between germline ends came to 24 bases. CDR1 is MNHEY, CDR2 SVGEGT, per germline. CDR3 amino acids: CASSPRQDSIKLAKNIQYF. The CDR3 DNA is TGTGCCAGCAGCCCCCGTCAGGACTCAATAAAACTAGCCAAAAACATTCAGTACTTC.

The rearrangement joins TRBV6-6 to TRBJ1-1, with a weak D call TRBD1 (5 bases). The CDR3 is 14 amino acids. Germline assignment: CDR1 MNHNY and CDR2 SVGAGI (reference sequence). Trimming took 5 bases from V and 1 from J, leaving 11 bases between them. The CDR3: CASSSKTGNTEAFF. DNA for the CDR3: TGTGCCAGCAGTAGCAAAACAGGGAACACTGAAGCTTTCTTT.

In the case of this clone: This specimen includes other DNA sequences encoding the same CDR3. V gene TRBV5-1 combines with J gene TRBJ1-4, with D perhaps TRBD1 (5 bases). Trimming stripped 0 bases from V and 5 bases from J, with 8 bases between. Germline CDR1 reads SGHRS; CDR2 reads YFSETQ. The CDR3 has 14 residues. The CDR3 region is CASSLGQPNEKLFF. CDR3 in DNA: TGCGCCAGCAGCTTGGGACAGCCAAATGAAAAACTGTTTTTT.

The J gene is TRBJ1-4, the V gene TRBV3-1 (or the pseudogene TRBV3-2); 7 positions agree with TRBD1. The germline gives CDR1 LGHDT, CDR2 YNNKEL (reference sequence). The CDR3 is made up of 14 amino acids. The V segment lost 4 bases and the J segment 12 bases; nucleotides outside the gene matches: 11. CDR3 nucleotides: TGTGCCAGCAGCCCCCGACAGGGAGCCATAGAACTGTTTTTT. Translating gives CASSPRQGAIELFF.

The rearrangement links TRBV7-2 to TRBJ2-3; tentative D call: TRBD2 (5 bases). The CDR3 extends over 15 amino acids. Trimming removed 1 base at V and 0 bases at J, with 8 bases between. From germline, CDR1 is SGHTA and CDR2 FQGNSA. CDR3 region: CASSLDSGSTDTQYF. CDR3 nucleotides: TGTGCCAGCAGCTTAGACAGCGGTAGCACAGATACGCAGTATTTT. Supplemented by reference TRBV7-2 and TRBJ2-3, the full variable domain reads GAGVSQSPSNKVTEKGKDVELRCDPISGHTALYWYRQSLGQGLEFLIYFQGNSAPDKSGLPSDRFSAERTGGSVSTLTIQRTQQEDSAVYLCASSLDSGSTDTQYFGPGTRLTVL.

V and J are TRBV27 and TRBJ2-4, with 11 bases fitting TRBD2. The length of the CDR3 is 17 residues. V shed 4 bases, J shed 0 bases, and the junction held 5 bases outside the gene matches. The germline V gene encodes CDR1 MNHEY and CDR2 SMNVEV (reference sequence). The CDR3 coding sequence is TGTGCCAGCAGTTCCAGGACTAGCGGGCTAGCCAAAAACATTCAGTACTTC. It encodes CASSSRTSGLAKNIQYF.

The chain uses TRBV27 and TRBJ2-1; the match to TRBD2 covers 8 bases. Germline CDR1 reads MNHEY; CDR2 reads SMNVEV (reference sequence). With 4 bases clipped from V and 7 bases from J, the junction kept 9 bases outside the gene matches. The CDR3 is made up of 15 amino acids. The CDR3 sequence is CASSYRSLAGNEQFF. CDR3 DNA: TGTGCCAGCAGTTATCGGTCCTTAGCGGGGAATGAGCAGTTCTTC.

V is TRBV4-2 and J is TRBJ1-4, with TRBD1 as a possible D gene (5 bases). Germline CDR1 reads LGHNA; CDR2 reads YNFKEQ. Trimming took 0 bases from V and 8 from J, leaving 16 bases between them. This CDR3 region has 16 residues. CDR3 in DNA: TGTGCCAGCAGCCAAGATCAATCCCGGGGGGGGGAAAAACTGTTTTTT. It encodes CASSQDQSRGGEKLFF.

This clone was counted once. The chain has TRBV18 and TRBJ1-1; D not resolved. The CDR3 loop spans 15 amino acids. The V end lost 4 bases, the J end lost 1 base, and 13 bases lay between the germline ends. Germline V lookup: CDR1 KGHSH, CDR2 LQKENI. The CDR3 sequence is CASSLLEEANTEAFF. CDR3 sequence (DNA): TGTGCCAGCTCACTGCTTGAGGAGGCGAACACTGAAGCTTTCTTT.

The chain couples TRBV7-2 to TRBJ1-2; tentative D call: TRBD1 (5 bases). There are 14 residues in the CDR3. The V gene lost 2 bases and the J gene lost 3 bases, with 10 bases spanning the gap. Germline CDR1 SGHTA, CDR2 FQGNSA. CDR3: CASSLNRLDYGYTF. As DNA, the CDR3 is TGTGCCAGCAGCTTAAACAGGCTAGACTATGGCTACACCTTC.

This clone was detected a few times. The sample carries other DNA sequences with the same CDR3. This rearrangement joins TRBV18 to TRBJ2-2; 10 bases agree with TRBD1. J lost 5 bases, V lost 3 bases, and 3 bases had no gene match. This CDR3 comprises 15 residues. Germline V lookup: CDR1 KGHSH, CDR2 LQKENI. This chain's CDR3 is CASSPGQGLTGELFF. The CDR3 nucleotides read TGTGCCAGCTCACCGGGACAGGGGTTAACCGGGGAGCTGTTTTTT.

The chain combines TRBV19 with TRBJ2-3, with 9 positions matching TRBD2. V lost 6 bases, J lost 8 bases, and 18 bases stayed unmatched. CDR3 length equals 17 residues. Looked up from germline, CDR1 is LNHDA and CDR2 is SQIVND (reference sequence). The CDR3 here is CASSPKFGGRGGGTQYF. DNA of the CDR3: TGTGCCAGTAGCCCGAAATTTGGCGGGAGGGGTGGTGGTACGCAGTATTTT. Full variable domain (missing parts from reference TRBV19 and TRBJ2-3): DGGITQSPKYLFRKEGQNVTLSCEQNLNHDAMYWYRQDPGQGLRLIYYSQIVNDFQKGDIAEGYSVSREKKESFPLTVTSAQKNPTAFYLCASSPKFGGRGGGTQYFGPGTRLTVL.

V and J are TRBV5-4 and TRBJ1-6, with a weak D call TRBD1 (5 bases). The CDR3 sequence is 16 residues long. Deletions cut 0 bases from V and 10 bases from J, with 17 bases between. From germline, CDR1 is SGHNT and CDR2 YYREEE (reference sequence). CDR3: CASSLASSGRRSPLHF. CDR3 in DNA: TGTGCCAGCAGCTTGGCGTCATCAGGGAGGAGATCACCCCTCCACTTT. Using reference TRBV5-4 and TRBJ1-6 for the parts outside the CDR3, the full variable domain is ETGVTQSPTHLIKTRGQQVTLRCSSQSGHNTVSWYQQALGQGPQFIFQYYREEENGRGNFPPRFSGLQFPNYSSELNVNALELDDSALYLCASSLASSGRRSPLHFGNGTRLTVT.

J is TRBJ1-5 and V is TRBV14; no firm D call. The V end lost 6 bases, the J end lost 5 bases, and 11 bases lay between the germline ends. The CDR3 loop spans 13 amino acids. Germline V lookup: CDR1 SGHDN, CDR2 FVKESK. CDR3: CASSLGLYQPQHF. The CDR3 nucleotides are TGTGCCAGCAGTCTTGGCTTGTATCAGCCCCAGCATTTT.

The CDR3 DNA follows: TGTGCCAGTAGTATCGAACAGGGATTCGAGCAGTTCTTC. This sequence encodes CASSIEQGFEQFF. This chain links TRBV19 with TRBJ2-1; D may be TRBD1 (6 bases). The CDR3 is 13 residues long. CDR1 LNHDA and CDR2 SQIVND come from the germline V gene (reference sequence). V dropped 3 bases and J dropped 10 bases, with 13 bases sitting between them.

The chain is built from TRBV28 and TRBJ2-2; 7 nucleotides match TRBD1. V lost 6 bases to trimming and J lost 7 bases; unmatched junction nucleotides: 8. CDR3 length equals 14 residues. Germline V gene lookup returns CDR1 MDHEN and CDR2 SYDVKM. The CDR3 DNA follows: TGTGCCAGCAGGTTGCAGGGGGATGGCGGGGAGCTGTTTTTT. Its protein is CASRLQGDGGELFF.

This clone was seen only once. The chain combines TRBV5-6 with TRBJ2-7; 13 bases are a match to TRBD2. The ends lost 5 bases at V and 3 bases at J; junction bases unmatched: 5. Germline V lookup: CDR1 SGHDT, CDR2 YYEEEE. The CDR3 runs 15 residues. The CDR3 DNA is TGTGCCAGCAGTCAGGGACTAGCGGGACTCTACGAGCAGTACTTC. It specifies CASSQGLAGLYEQYF.

This chain joins TRBV9 and TRBJ2-2; D is undetermined. V was shortened by 1 base and J by 6 bases, with 7 bases between the two germline ends. The CDR3 consists of 13 residues. Germline V gene data show CDR1 as SGDLS and CDR2 as YYNGEE. In DNA, the CDR3 is TGTGCCAGCAGCGTATCTCGGTCCGGGGAGCTGTTTTTT. Translating gives CASSVSRSGELFF.

The chain combines TRBV19 with TRBJ2-1; D is unclear. The CDR3 covers 14 residues. Trimming cost V 3 bases and J 7 bases, with 13 bases left between them. CDR1 and CDR2 (germline): LNHDA, SQIVND (reference sequence). The CDR3 DNA reads as TGTGCCAGTAGTATCCGACCCTTCGGGAATGAGCAGTTCTTC. Amino acids: CASSIRPFGNEQFF.

The genes are TRBV6-2 or TRBV6-3 and TRBJ1-2; D may be TRBD1 (5 bases). The CDR3 contains 13 residues. The germline V gene has CDR1 MNHEY and CDR2 SVGEGT. V lost 1 base and J lost 5, with 8 bases in between. The CDR3 region is CASSYFQGYGYTF. CDR3 nucleotide sequence: TGTGCCAGCAGTTACTTCCAGGGTTATGGCTACACCTTC.

This clone was observed once. This chain uses TRBV2 with TRBJ1-4; TRBD1 aligns across 7 bases. CDR1 is SNHLY and CDR2 is FYNNEI in the germline V gene. The CDR3 consists of 14 residues. With V trimmed by 1 base and J by 7 bases, 3 bases remained unmatched. In DNA form, the CDR3 reads TGTGCCAGCAGTGAAGTCCAGGGGGGTGAAAAACTGTTTTTT. It specifies CASSEVQGGEKLFF.

The chain has TRBV3-1 (or the pseudogene TRBV3-2) and TRBJ1-3, with D perhaps TRBD1 (5 bases). V shed 8 bases and J shed 0 bases, with 20 bases lying between them. This CDR3 has 17 residues. The V gene's germline CDR1 is LGHDT and CDR2 YNNKEL (reference sequence). Written as DNA, the CDR3 is TGTGCCAGCGGGGTAGGAGGGGTGCGGAACTCTGGAAACACCATATATTTT. As protein: CASGVGGVRNSGNTIYF.

J is TRBJ2-7 and V is TRBV28, with 8 bases fitting TRBD1. The CDR3 is made up of 13 amino acids. The ends lost 4 bases at V and 9 bases at J; junction bases unmatched: 8. CDR1 MDHEN and CDR2 SYDVKM come from the germline V gene. Here the CDR3 DNA reads TGTGCCAGCAGTTCCAGGACAGGGCGAGTGCAGTACTTC. The encoded protein is CASSSRTGRVQYF.